These 25 T cell receptor beta chains came from one sample sequenced in a study of identical twins. TCRdb processed the 5' RACE reads anew with MiXCR; each CDR3 protein has one entry. The data contain some 1,600,000 distinct CDR3 sequences, about 31% of them singletons. The sample was cord blood. Every receptor here comes from a newborn girl in good health.

This clonotype was counted a few times. V is TRBV6-5 and J is TRBJ2-1; 10 bases are shared with TRBD1. The CDR3 length is 16 residues. J was trimmed by 2 bases and V by 4 bases; bases with no gene match: 5. Germline V gene lookup returns CDR1 MNHEY and CDR2 SVGAGI. DNA of the CDR3: TGTGCCAGCAGTTCCCTAGGGACAGGGGCCTACAATGAGCAGTTCTTC. Translated: CASSSLGTGAYNEQFF.

This clonotype was seen a handful of times. The chain combines TRBV12-3 or TRBV12-4 with TRBJ2-3; 9 nucleotides line up with TRBD2. The V gene end was trimmed by 2 bases and the J gene end by 2 bases; junction bases not matched to a gene: 20. The CDR3 totals 21 residues. CDR3 protein: CASSLYRVRLAGRSTTDTQYF. The CDR3 DNA follows: TGTGCCAGCAGTTTATACAGGGTCAGGCTAGCGGGGCGCTCAACCACAGATACGCAGTATTTT.

This clonotype appeared many times. The rearrangement uses TRBV29-1 and TRBJ2-1; no firm D call. Trimming removed 4 bases from V and 6 bases from J, with 10 bases in between. Germline CDR1 reads SQVTM; CDR2 reads ANQGSEA. The CDR3 totals 12 residues. CDR3 DNA: TGCAGCGTTGGCCGCATTGGCAATGAGCAGTTCTTC. Amino acid sequence: CSVGRIGNEQFF.

The V and J genes are TRBV6-5 and TRBJ2-7, with TRBD2 matching over 7 bases. Germline-derived CDR1 and CDR2 are MNHEY and SVGAGI. J lost 0 bases, V lost 2 bases, and 4 bases had no gene match. CDR3 length equals 15 residues. The CDR3 nucleotides are TGTGCCAGCAGTTACCAGCGGGATCCCTCCTACGAGCAGTACTTC. Its protein is CASSYQRDPSYEQYF.

The rearrangement uses TRBV12-3 or TRBV12-4 and TRBJ2-3; 8 nucleotides match TRBD2. CDR3 length: 15 amino acids. J was trimmed by 2 bases and V by 3 bases; bases with no gene match: 4. The CDR3: CASSFRTSPTDTQYF. CDR3 in DNA: TGTGCCAGCAGTTTCCGGACTAGCCCCACAGATACGCAGTATTTT.

The chain employs TRBV9 and TRBJ2-7; D assignment may be TRBD1 or TRBD2 (5 bases each). The CDR3 sequence is 16 residues long. V lost 0 bases to trimming and J lost 2 bases, with 15 bases between them. The germline CDR1 and CDR2 sequences are SGDLS and YYNGEE. As DNA, the CDR3 is TGTGCCAGCAGCGTAGCGGGACCCACCCTTCCCTACGAGCAGTACTTC. It yields the protein CASSVAGPTLPYEQYF.

This clonotype was counted only a few times. The chain links TRBV29-1 to TRBJ1-1, with D tentatively TRBD1 (5 bases). V was clipped by 1 base and J by 8 bases, with 17 bases between them. This CDR3 has 14 amino acids. The germline V gene has CDR1 SQVTM and CDR2 ANQGSEA. CDR3 nucleotide sequence: TGCAGCGTTGAAGTTCCAGGGCGTTCTACAGAAGCTTTCTTT. Its translation is CSVEVPGRSTEAFF.

The chain carries TRBV24-1 and TRBJ2-2, with no clear D. CDR3 length equals 14 residues. V was clipped by 5 bases and J by 3 bases, with 9 bases between them. The V gene's germline CDR1 is KGHDR and CDR2 SFDVKD. CDR3 bases: TGTGCCACCAGTGGAGTTCCCCACACCGGGGAGCTGTTTTTT. It is translated as CATSGVPHTGELFF.

The J gene is TRBJ1-1, the V gene TRBV19; TRBD1 matches at 10 bases. From germline, CDR1 is LNHDA and CDR2 SQIVND (reference sequence). The V and J ends lost 5 bases and 5 bases, in that order; junction bases with no gene match: 8. The CDR3 runs 15 residues. CDR3 amino acids: CASSPWDRGLTEAFF. The DNA for the CDR3 is TGTGCCAGTAGTCCCTGGGACAGGGGATTGACTGAAGCTTTCTTT.

This clonotype was seen a handful of times. The chain combines TRBV10-3 with TRBJ2-6, with TRBD1 as a possible D gene (5 bases). There are 13 residues in the CDR3. V lost 8 bases and J lost 4, with 9 bases in between. Germline loops: CDR1 ENHRY, CDR2 SYGVKD. This CDR3 reads CAIGASGANVLTF. DNA of the CDR3: TGTGCCATCGGGGCGTCCGGGGCCAACGTCCTGACTTTC.

In DNA form, the CDR3 reads TGTGCCAGCAGTTACTCTCGTGGGGACACAGATACGCAGTATTTT. Translating it yields CASSYSRGDTDTQYF. V is TRBV6-6 and J is TRBJ2-3; D is unclear. Trimming pared 0 bases from V and 2 bases from J, leaving 9 bases between. Germline loops: CDR1 MNHNY, CDR2 SVGAGI (reference sequence). This CDR3 has 15 residues.

J is TRBJ2-7 and V is TRBV20-1; 9 bases line up with TRBD1. CDR1 DFQATT and CDR2 SNEGSKA come from the germline V gene (reference sequence). V shed 3 bases, J shed 2 bases, and the junction held 11 bases outside the gene matches. The CDR3 sequence is 16 residues long. The CDR3 coding sequence is TGCAGTGCTAGTCGAACCCCGGGACAGGGTCCCTACGAGCAGTACTTC. Its protein is CSASRTPGQGPYEQYF.

The chain couples TRBV28 to TRBJ2-7; the match to TRBD2 covers 7 bases. J gave up 3 bases and V 7 bases, and 12 bases lay outside the gene matches. This CDR3 region has 15 residues. Germline CDR1 MDHEN, CDR2 SYDVKM. CDR3 in amino acids: CASTFAPSGGYEQYF. For the CDR3, the DNA is TGTGCCAGCACATTTGCCCCCTCGGGGGGCTACGAGCAGTACTTC. The variable domain in full, completed from reference TRBV28 and TRBJ2-7, reads DVKVTQSSRYLVKRTGEKVFLECVQDMDHENMFWYRQDPGLGLRLIYFSYDVKMKEKGDIPEGYSVSREKKERFSLILESASTNQTSMYLCASTFAPSGGYEQYFGPGTRLTVT.

The chain recombines TRBV29-1 with TRBJ1-4, with no clear D. The germline V gene has CDR1 SQVTM and CDR2 ANQGSEA. Trimming pared 6 bases from V and 4 bases from J, leaving 18 bases between. The CDR3 has 15 residues. Written as DNA, the CDR3 is TGCAGCGTACTAAAGGTGGATAGCCGTAATGAAAAACTGTTTTTT. This translates into CSVLKVDSRNEKLFF. The whole variable domain, remainder taken from reference TRBV29-1 and TRBJ1-4, is SAVISQKPSRDICQRGTSLTIQCQVDSQVTMMFWYRQQPGQSLTLIATANQGSEATYESGFVIDKFPISRPNLTFSTLTVSNMSPEDSSIYLCSVLKVDSRNEKLFFGSGTQLSVL.

A few counts support this clonotype. The gene calls are TRBV6-2 or TRBV6-3 and TRBJ1-2; D call uncertain. CDR3 size: 16 residues. V lost 0 bases, J lost 8 bases, and 19 bases lay in between. Germline CDR1 reads MNHEY; CDR2 reads SVGEGT. This chain's CDR3 is CASSYSSTARSSGYTF. DNA for the CDR3: TGTGCCAGCAGTTACTCTTCCACCGCAAGGTCCTCAGGCTACACCTTC.

In its sample, this clonotype was seen a few times. The chain couples TRBV12-5 to TRBJ2-1, with D tentatively TRBD1 (5 bases). V was clipped by 7 bases and J by 5 bases, with 15 bases between them. This CDR3 is 14 amino acids long. The germline V gene has CDR1 LGHNT and CDR2 FRNRAP. The CDR3 DNA sequence: TGTGCTAGTGTCCTCGTGACAGAAGACAATGAGCAGTTCTTC. The encoded protein is CASVLVTEDNEQFF.

The chain combines TRBV27 with TRBJ2-7, with TRBD1 matching 7 bases. V lost 5 bases, J lost 3 bases, and 10 bases stayed unmatched. Germline values: CDR1 MNHEY, CDR2 SMNVEV (reference sequence). The CDR3 runs to 15 residues. CDR3 residues: CASSHALSGGYEQYF. In DNA, the CDR3 is TGTGCCAGCAGTCACGCCCTGTCAGGGGGCTACGAGCAGTACTTC.

This clonotype was counted only a few times. The chain recombines TRBV20-1 with TRBJ2-5; the D is unclear. The V end was cut by 0 bases, the J end by 6 bases, with 8 bases between. This CDR3 region has 12 residues. Germline V lookup: CDR1 DFQATT, CDR2 SNEGSKA (reference sequence). CDR3: CSARDGPQTQYF. The CDR3 DNA sequence: TGCAGTGCTAGAGACGGGCCGCAGACCCAGTACTTC.

This clonotype was counted a few times. The chain employs TRBV7-9 and TRBJ2-7; D possibly corresponds to TRBD1 (6 bases). Trimming removed 5 bases at V and 4 bases at J, with 15 bases between. The CDR3 has 14 amino acids. Germline V gene sequence: CDR1 SEHNR, CDR2 FQNEAQ (reference sequence). The CDR3 region is CASSRYDRGYEQYF. The CDR3 nucleotides are TGTGCCAGCAGCCGATATGATAGGGGGTACGAGCAGTACTTC. The full variable domain, rest sourced from reference TRBV7-9 and TRBJ2-7, is DTGVSQNPRHKITKRGQNVTFRCDPISEHNRLYWYRQTLGQGPEFLTYFQNEAQLEKSRLLSDRFSAERPKGSFSTLEIQRTEQGDSAMYLCASSRYDRGYEQYFGPGTRLTVT.

This clonotype has more than one count but fewer than ten. The gene calls are TRBV20-1 and TRBJ1-5, with 7 positions matching TRBD1. Losses at the gene ends were 2 bases for V and 3 bases for J; bases not matched to a gene: 4. The CDR3 runs to 14 residues. The germline CDR1 and CDR2 sequences are DFQATT and SNEGSKA (reference sequence). Here the CDR3 DNA reads TGCAGTGCTAGAAAGGGGGCCTTCAATCAGCCCCAGCATTTT. It yields the protein CSARKGAFNQPQHF.

The V and J genes are TRBV20-1 and TRBJ2-7, with 8 bases aligning to TRBD1. V was clipped by 5 bases and J by 2 bases; unmatched bases: 8. Germline CDR1 reads DFQATT; CDR2 reads SNEGSKA (reference sequence). The CDR3 extends over 14 amino acids. CDR3 nucleotides: TGCAGTGCTCATATCCGGGACAGGCCCTACGAGCAGTACTTC. It specifies CSAHIRDRPYEQYF.

This clonotype was seen a few times. This chain links TRBV4-1 with TRBJ2-5, with 7 bases that match TRBD2. CDR1 and CDR2 (germline): MGHRA, YSYEKL. After removal of 0 bases from V and 2 bases from J, the junction contained 9 bases not matched to a gene. This CDR3 is built from 17 residues. CDR3 residues: CASSQEMGGRDQETQYF. CDR3 bases: TGCGCCAGCAGCCAAGAGATGGGCGGGAGAGATCAAGAGACCCAGTACTTC.

The V and J genes are TRBV20-1 and TRBJ2-3, with 7 positions matching TRBD1. J gave up 6 bases and V 4 bases, and 7 bases lay outside the gene matches. The length of the CDR3 is 13 residues. The germline V gene has CDR1 DFQATT and CDR2 SNEGSKA (reference sequence). The chain's CDR3 is CSATDRDWDTQYF. The CDR3 DNA reads as TGCAGTGCTACCGACAGGGATTGGGATACGCAGTATTTT.

V is TRBV20-1 and J is TRBJ2-1; D may be TRBD1 (6 bases). This CDR3 has 16 residues. Trimming removed 0 bases at V and 1 base at J, with 13 bases between. Germline CDR1 DFQATT, CDR2 SNEGSKA (reference sequence). The CDR3 is CSARDPAQGSYNEQFF. The CDR3 nucleotides are TGCAGTGCTAGAGATCCAGCGCAGGGGTCCTACAATGAGCAGTTCTTC.

This clonotype was detected once. Being one base from a much bigger clone, this may be a read error. The V call is TRBV12-3 or TRBV12-4, the J call TRBJ2-3, with TRBD2 matching 11 bases. CDR3 size: 18 residues. This CDR3 is CASSSSGTSGFRADMQYF. DNA for the CDR3: TGTGCCAGCAGTTCCTCAGGGACTAGCGGTTTTAGGGCAGATATGCAGTATTTT.